This T cell receptor (beta chain) was documented in a study of T cell responses to AZD1222 COVID-19 vaccine (dated by TCRdb to 2020 to 2023). Broadly, across the study: A total of just over 230 trial participants underwent TCR sequencing, of whom some 200 had received two doses of AZD1222 and around 26 had received two doses of the MenACWY control vaccine. Trial participants were enrolled by age into subgroups of 18-55, 56-69 and 70-plus years, and about 150, 27 and 61 TCR-sequenced participants, respectively, were included in these subgroups. What the work shows at the level of the full study, not this receptor alone: After two AZD1222 doses, both the breadth and the depth of spike-specific TCRs were significantly higher than at day 0 and than in MenACWY recipients. In the small 56-69-year group, the increase in depth fell short of significance, most likely because of low power. CD4 TCRs associated with the vaccine covered the entire spike protein, and the dominant responses were in regions 160-218 and 743-854. Participants were mostly white British and included more females than males, and it was suggested by the authors that clonal diversity may have been underestimated. Conclusions about previously exposed vaccinees were limited because only 5 or 6 AZD1222 recipients were SARS-CoV-2 seropositive at baseline. No day 14 peak-response samples were available, so repertoires were characterized only after the peak T cell response. Reportedly, almost half of the unique spike-specific TCRs recognized epitopes lying outside the regions that are mutated in the B.1.351 and B.1.1.7 variants.

Worth noting for this clone: Its antigen is still unknown. There are no base qualities to consult, and no much larger clone falls within one base.

Per the germline V gene, MNHEY is the CDR1 and SVGEGT is the CDR2. The CDR3 covers 13 residues, taking in both the cysteine and the phenylalanine. Just the 39-base CDR3 DNA is kept, in frame starting at base 1. V lost 4 bases and J lost 1 base; the stretch between them is 5 bases long. The CDR3 regions of human TCRbeta chains were analyzed by immunosequencing. In the authors' own workflow: TCRs in the repertoires were matched against a reference library of SARS-CoV-2-specific TCRs that had been generated with the MIRA antigen-specificity platform. Breadth meant the fraction of unique TCRs that were SARS-CoV-2-associated, whereas depth meant the fraction of total T cells that were SARS-CoV-2-associated. Using the MIRA data, each spike-specific TCR was assigned both to the spike region to which the TCR was reactive and to a CD4 or CD8 class. Log10-transformed breadth and depth values were compared by one-way ANOVA with Sidak's multiple comparisons tests. TCRdb obtained this table from immuneACCESS and retained in-frame rearrangements with V and J assigned. These tables miss some clones; where compared with another copy, unresolved V genes account for less than half of the shortfall, and the remainder is unexplained. V, J and clone size derive from that table, while D and trimming were established from the DNA sequence. For this sample there are about 140,000 clones; around 91% appear just once. About 10% of the sample is in the top ten clones.

According to the study, the label for this sample's time point signals: about 28 days (+/-7) after the second vaccine dose. AZD1222 recipients whose second dose came at about 4 weeks and those whose second dose came at about 12 weeks were combined into one group, since spike-specific TCR depth and breadth did not differ between the two schedules. Vaccinee samples were obtained from the UK trials COV001 and COV002, which included a single-blind randomized controlled phase 2/3 trial of AZD1222 (ChAdOx1 nCoV-19) in healthy adults. Trial participant PBMC samples were collected at day 0 and day 28 after the second dose for TCRbeta chain sequencing.

This receptor chain uses TRBV6-2 or TRBV6-3 and TRBJ2-4; confidence is insufficient to name the D gene. Specimen: peripheral blood, collected 28 days after the second AZD1222 dose. The sequence was collected from an adult who received the AZD1222 COVID-19 vaccine. CDR3 region: CASSLNAKNIQYF. The sequenced DNA: TGTGCCAGCAGTTTGAACGCCAAAAACATTCAGTACTTC.